One T cell receptor (beta chain) is described in this entry. Trimming stripped 10 bases from V and 0 bases from J, with 13 bases between. This CDR3 has 14 amino acids. Looked up from germline, CDR1 is LNHDA and CDR2 is SQIVND (reference sequence). The data were obtained in a study of radiotherapy plus CTLA-4 blockade in lung cancer. Here immunoSEQ multiplex PCR was the method, and the copy in TCRdb shows in-frame clones only, minus some. The table shows nearly 110,000 clones, with over 75% occurring only once. The origin of this receptor is a human donor with non-small cell lung cancer that progressed on radiotherapy plus ipilimumab. Some clones in this sample may be carry-over from other donors' samples. The rearrangement joins TRBV19 to TRBJ2-1, with D unclear. The sequences come from peripheral blood, collected from a patient treated with radiotherapy plus ipilimumab. The chain's CDR3 is CATKVVSSYNEQFF. For the CDR3, the DNA is TGTGCCACCAAAGTCGTTAGCTCCTACAATGAGCAGTTCTTC.